This is a list of T cell receptor beta chains from one sample in a study of T-cell memory formation after mild COVID-19. TCRdb fed the 5' RACE reads into MiXCR, producing one record per CDR3 protein. In the table there are some 450,000 distinct CDR3 sequences, approximately 18% of which are singletons. The specimen was PBMCs or a T cell subset sorted from them (not recorded which). The receptors come from a man aged 18-30 years who had mild COVID-19 (a few samples of this study predate the infection). Cell type and time point are not known. CDR3s include the opening cysteine and the closing phenylalanine or tryptophan. A D gene is named only where the DNA matches it firmly. The listing skips clone size in some rows; elsewhere it reads once, few, many or a size class.

cdr3_aa,cdr3_nt,v_call,cdr3_length,clone_size,j_call,d_call
CDSTRTGLSNEQFF,TGTGACAGCACCCGGACAGGGCTCAGCAATGAGCAGTTCTTC,TRBV6-2/TRBV6-3,14,once,TRBJ2-1,TRBD1
CSATRDSGTGELFF,TGCAGTGCAACCCGGGACTCGGGGACCGGGGAGCTGTTTTTT,TRBV20-1,14,NA,TRBJ2-2,NA
CSARDLGLAGGRTDTQYF,TGCAGTGCTAGAGATCTGGGACTAGCGGGGGGTCGCACAGATACGCAGTATTTT,TRBV20-1,18,few,TRBJ2-3,TRBD2
CASSTQGNTGELFF,TGTGCCAGCAGTACCCAGGGGAACACCGGGGAGCTGTTTTTT,TRBV7-9,14,few,TRBJ2-2,NA
CAQMGRGGGYEQYF,TGTGCCCAAATGGGCAGGGGCGGGGGGTATGAGCAGTATTTT,TRBV27,14,few,TRBJ2-3,TRBD2
CSARLSGGRGTQYF,TGCAGTGCTAGGCTCAGCGGGGGGCGGGGTACGCAGTATTTT,TRBV20-1,14,NA,TRBJ2-3,TRBD2
CSASGVVQETQYF,TGCAGTGCTAGCGGGGTGGTCCAAGAGACCCAGTACTTC,TRBV20-1,13,NA,TRBJ2-5,NA
CASSQGVKNSRSYEQYF,TGCGCCAGCAGCCAAGGCGTAAAGAATTCCCGCTCCTACGAGCAGTACTTC,TRBV4-3,17,NA,TRBJ2-7,NA
CASSPRTGKQFF,TGCGCCAGCAGCCCAAGGACAGGGAAGCAGTTCTTC,TRBV5-1,12,NA,TRBJ2-1,TRBD1
CASSFLIAGGSTDTQYF,TGTGCCAGCAGTTTCCTGATAGCGGGGGGGAGCACAGATACGCAGTATTTT,TRBV12-3/TRBV12-4,17,NA,TRBJ2-3,TRBD2
CSARRLTENTEAFF,TGCAGTGCTAGGCGGCTGACTGAGAACACTGAAGCTTTCTTT,TRBV20-1,14,many,TRBJ1-1,NA
CASTGQGMNSPLHF,TGTGCCAGCACGGGTCAGGGAATGAATTCACCCCTCCACTTT,TRBV12-3/TRBV12-4,14,NA,TRBJ1-6,NA
CASSLYTGSTDTQYF,TGTGCCAGCAGTTTATATACTGGTAGCACAGATACGCAGTATTTT,TRBV12-3/TRBV12-4,15,NA,TRBJ2-3,NA
CASSLGYSTDTQYF,TGTGCCAGCAGCTTAGGATACAGCACAGATACGCAGTATTTT,TRBV7-9,14,NA,TRBJ2-3,NA